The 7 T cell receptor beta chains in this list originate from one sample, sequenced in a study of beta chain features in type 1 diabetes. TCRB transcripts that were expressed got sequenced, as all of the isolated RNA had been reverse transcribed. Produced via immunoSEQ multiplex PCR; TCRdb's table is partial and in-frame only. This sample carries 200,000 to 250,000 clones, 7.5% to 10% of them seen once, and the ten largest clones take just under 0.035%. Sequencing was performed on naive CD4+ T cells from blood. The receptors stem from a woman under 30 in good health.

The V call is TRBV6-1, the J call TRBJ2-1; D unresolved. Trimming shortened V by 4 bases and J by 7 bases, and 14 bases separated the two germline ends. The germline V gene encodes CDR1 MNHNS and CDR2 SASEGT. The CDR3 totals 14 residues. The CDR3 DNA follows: TGTGCCAGCAGTGTTGGCCTAGGTGGGAATGAGCAGTTCTTC. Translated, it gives CASSVGLGGNEQFF.

CDR3 sequence: CASSKRTENSPLHF. The CDR3 nucleotides are TGTGCCAGCAGCAAACGGACAGAAAATTCACCCCTCCACTTT. The chain recombines TRBV9 with TRBJ1-6; tentatively, D is TRBD1 (6 bases). Trimming took off 4 bases at V and 7 bases at J, with 12 bases between the two ends. CDR1 is SGDLS, CDR2 YYNGEE, per germline. The CDR3 has 14 amino acids.

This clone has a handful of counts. The CDR3 DNA follows: TGTGCCAGCAGCCCGCACAGGGGGCAGAGCACAGATACGCAGTATTTT. Protein: CASSPHRGQSTDTQYF. V and J are TRBV9 and TRBJ2-3, with 9 bases that match TRBD1. V shed 4 bases, J shed 0 bases, and the junction held 6 bases outside the gene matches. Germline CDR1 reads SGDLS; CDR2 reads YYNGEE. The CDR3 sequence is 16 residues long.

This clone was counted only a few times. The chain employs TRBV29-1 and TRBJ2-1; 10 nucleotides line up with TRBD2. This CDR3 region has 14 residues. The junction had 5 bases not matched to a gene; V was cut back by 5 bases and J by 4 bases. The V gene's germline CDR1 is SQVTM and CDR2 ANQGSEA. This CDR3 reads CSVRWTSGYNEQFF. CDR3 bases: TGCAGCGTTCGGTGGACTAGCGGATACAATGAGCAGTTCTTC.

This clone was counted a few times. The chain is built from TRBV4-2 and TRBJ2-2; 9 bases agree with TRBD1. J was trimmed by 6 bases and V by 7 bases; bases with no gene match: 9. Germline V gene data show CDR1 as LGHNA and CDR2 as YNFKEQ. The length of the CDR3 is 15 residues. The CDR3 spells CASKPGTGLPGELFF. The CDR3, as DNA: TGTGCCAGCAAGCCCGGGACAGGGTTACCCGGGGAGCTGTTTTTT.

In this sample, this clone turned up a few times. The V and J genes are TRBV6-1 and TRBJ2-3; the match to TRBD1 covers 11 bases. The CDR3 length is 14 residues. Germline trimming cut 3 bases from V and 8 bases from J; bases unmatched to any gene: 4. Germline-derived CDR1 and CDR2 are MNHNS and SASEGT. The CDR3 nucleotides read TGTGCCAGCAGTGATGGGACAGGGGGAACTACGCAGTATTTT. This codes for CASSDGTGGTTQYF.

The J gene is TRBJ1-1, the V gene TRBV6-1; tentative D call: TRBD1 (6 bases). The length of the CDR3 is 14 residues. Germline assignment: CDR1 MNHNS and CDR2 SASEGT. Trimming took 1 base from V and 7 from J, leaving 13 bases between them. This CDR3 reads CASSEDRVSVEAFF. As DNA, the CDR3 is TGTGCCAGCAGTGAAGACAGGGTGAGTGTTGAAGCTTTCTTT.